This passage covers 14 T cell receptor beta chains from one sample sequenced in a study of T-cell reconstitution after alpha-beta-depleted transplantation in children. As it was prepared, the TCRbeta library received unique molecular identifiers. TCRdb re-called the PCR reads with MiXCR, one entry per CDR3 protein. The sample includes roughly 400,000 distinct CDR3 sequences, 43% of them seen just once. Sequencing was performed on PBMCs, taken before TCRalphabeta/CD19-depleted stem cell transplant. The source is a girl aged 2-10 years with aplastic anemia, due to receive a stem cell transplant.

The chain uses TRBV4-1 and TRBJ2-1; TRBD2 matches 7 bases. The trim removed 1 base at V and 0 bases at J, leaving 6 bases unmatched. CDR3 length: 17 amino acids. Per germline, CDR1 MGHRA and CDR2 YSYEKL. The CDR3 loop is CASSQAGGLSSYNEQFF. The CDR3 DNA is TGCGCCAGCAGCCAAGCGGGGGGACTCAGCTCCTACAATGAGCAGTTCTTC.

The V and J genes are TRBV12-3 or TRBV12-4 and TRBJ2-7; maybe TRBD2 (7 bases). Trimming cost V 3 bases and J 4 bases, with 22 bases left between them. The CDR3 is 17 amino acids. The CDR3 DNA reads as TGTGCCAGCAGTTTTGTTCGGGGGGCTTCCCAAATATACGAGCAGTACTTC. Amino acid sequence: CASSFVRGASQIYEQYF.

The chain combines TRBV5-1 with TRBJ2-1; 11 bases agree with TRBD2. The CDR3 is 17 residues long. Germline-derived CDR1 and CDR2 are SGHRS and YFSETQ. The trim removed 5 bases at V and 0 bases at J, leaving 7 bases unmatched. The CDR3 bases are TGCGCCAGCAGATATACTAGCGGGGGAAGCTCCTACAATGAGCAGTTCTTC. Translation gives CASRYTSGGSSYNEQFF.

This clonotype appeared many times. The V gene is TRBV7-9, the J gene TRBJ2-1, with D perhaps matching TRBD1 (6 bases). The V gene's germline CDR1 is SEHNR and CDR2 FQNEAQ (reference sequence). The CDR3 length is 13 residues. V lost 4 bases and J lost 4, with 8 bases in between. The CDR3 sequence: CASSSGQYNEQFF. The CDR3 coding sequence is TGTGCCAGCAGCTCCGGACAGTACAATGAGCAGTTCTTC.

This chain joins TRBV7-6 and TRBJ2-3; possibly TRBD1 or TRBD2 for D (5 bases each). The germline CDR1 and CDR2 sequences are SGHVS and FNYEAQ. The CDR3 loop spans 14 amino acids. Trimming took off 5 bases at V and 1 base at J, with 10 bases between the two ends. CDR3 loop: CASSAVGGTDTQYF. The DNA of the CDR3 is TGTGCCAGCAGCGCTGTGGGGGGCACAGATACGCAGTATTTT.

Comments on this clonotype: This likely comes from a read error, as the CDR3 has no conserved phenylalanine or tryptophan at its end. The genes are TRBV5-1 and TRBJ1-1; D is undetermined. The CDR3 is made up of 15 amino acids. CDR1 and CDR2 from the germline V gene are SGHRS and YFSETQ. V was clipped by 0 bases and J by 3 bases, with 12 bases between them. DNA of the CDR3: TGCGCCAGCAGCTTGGCCGGAGGATCCCACACTGAAGCTTTCTTA. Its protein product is CASSLAGGSHTEAFL.

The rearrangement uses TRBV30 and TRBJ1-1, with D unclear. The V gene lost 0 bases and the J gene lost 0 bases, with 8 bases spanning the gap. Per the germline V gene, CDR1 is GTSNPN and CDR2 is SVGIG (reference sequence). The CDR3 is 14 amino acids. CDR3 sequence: CAWSVAFMNTEAFF. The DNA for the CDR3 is TGTGCCTGGAGTGTGGCGTTCATGAACACTGAAGCTTTCTTT.

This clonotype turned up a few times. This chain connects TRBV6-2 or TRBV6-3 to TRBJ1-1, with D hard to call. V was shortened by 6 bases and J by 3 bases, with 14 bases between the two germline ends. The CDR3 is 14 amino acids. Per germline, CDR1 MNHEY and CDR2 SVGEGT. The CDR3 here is CASSPRTAYTEAFF. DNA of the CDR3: TGTGCCAGCAGCCCCCGGACGGCGTACACTGAAGCTTTCTTT.

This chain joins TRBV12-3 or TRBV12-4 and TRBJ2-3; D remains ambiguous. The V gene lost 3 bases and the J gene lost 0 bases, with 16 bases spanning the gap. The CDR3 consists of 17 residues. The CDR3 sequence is CASSFGLGLPSTDTQYF. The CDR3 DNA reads TGTGCCAGCAGTTTTGGGCTAGGCCTCCCTAGCACAGATACGCAGTATTTT.

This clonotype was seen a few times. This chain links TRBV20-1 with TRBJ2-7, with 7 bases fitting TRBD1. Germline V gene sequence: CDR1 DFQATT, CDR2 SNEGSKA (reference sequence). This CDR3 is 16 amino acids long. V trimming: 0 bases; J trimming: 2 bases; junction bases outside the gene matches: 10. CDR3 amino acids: CSARDERGQSPYEQYF. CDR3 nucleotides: TGCAGTGCTAGAGATGAGAGGGGACAGTCCCCCTACGAGCAGTACTTC.

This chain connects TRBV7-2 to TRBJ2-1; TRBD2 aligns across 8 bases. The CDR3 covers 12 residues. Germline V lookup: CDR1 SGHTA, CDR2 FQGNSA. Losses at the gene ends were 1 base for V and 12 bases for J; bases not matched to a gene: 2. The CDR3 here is CASSLVREGQFF. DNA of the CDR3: TGTGCCAGCAGCTTAGTCCGGGAGGGGCAGTTCTTC.

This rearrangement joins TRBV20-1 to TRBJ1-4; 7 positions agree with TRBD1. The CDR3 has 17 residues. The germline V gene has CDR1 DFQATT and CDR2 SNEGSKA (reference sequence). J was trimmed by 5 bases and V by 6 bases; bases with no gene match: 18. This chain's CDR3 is CSAILGGRLTGNEKLFF. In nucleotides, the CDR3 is TGCAGTGCCATCCTAGGGGGCAGGTTGACGGGGAATGAAAAACTGTTTTTT.

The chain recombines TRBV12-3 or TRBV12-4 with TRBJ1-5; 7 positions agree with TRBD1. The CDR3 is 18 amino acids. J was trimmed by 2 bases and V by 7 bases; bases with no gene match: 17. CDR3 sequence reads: CASTYGTVFSKGNQPQHF. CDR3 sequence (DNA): TGTGCCAGCACCTACGGGACAGTTTTCTCGAAGGGCAATCAGCCCCAGCATTTT.

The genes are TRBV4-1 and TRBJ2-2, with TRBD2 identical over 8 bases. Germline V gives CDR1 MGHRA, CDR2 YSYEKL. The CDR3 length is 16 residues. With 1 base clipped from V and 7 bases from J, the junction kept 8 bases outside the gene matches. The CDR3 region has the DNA TGCGCCAGCAGCCAAGTATTGGGGGCGGGGGGCGGGGAGCTGTTTTTT. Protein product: CASSQVLGAGGGELFF.